These T cell receptor beta chains were read from a single sample in a study of blood T cell repertoires in COVID-19. The protocol was immunoSEQ multiplex PCR, while the TCRdb copy is restricted to in-frame clones and leaves out a portion. The table shows 150,000 to 200,000 clones, with roughly four fifths occurring only once. The sequenced sample consisted of PBMCs or T cells enriched from blood (not recorded which). These receptors were collected from a man aged 45-60 years who had recovered from COVID-19. Both conserved end residues are part of each CDR3.

TRBJ1-3,TRBV10-3,CAISGTGVGNTIYF
TRBJ1-5,TRBV2,CASGGVQPQHF
TRBJ1-6,TRBV12-1,CASSFNMPPLHF
TRBJ1-3,TRBV5-1,CASSWDRSSSGNTIYF
TRBJ1-1,TRBV7-9,CASSPRGDAAAFF
TRBJ2-2,TRBV4-2,CASSQVRGGGELFF
TRBJ2-5,TRBV4-1,CASSLLPRGSVDTQYF
TRBJ1-2,TRBV27,CAILRRDRDPNYGYTF
TRBJ2-7,TRBV9,CASSVGGGVSYEQYF
TRBJ2-3,TRBV19,CASTDRGPDTQYF
TRBJ2-7,TRBV11-3,CASSTGDAGEQYF
TRBJ1-2,TRBV10-1,CARRNGANYGYTF
TRBJ2-5,TRBV13,CASSTRDRGFQETQYF
TRBJ1-1,TRBV29-1,CSVEPGTANTEAFF
TRBJ1-1,TRBV4-3,CASSQDRGLTEAFF
TRBJ2-1,TRBV7-2,CASSLRPATGQTNEQFF
TRBJ2-5,TRBV7-9,CASSPDRNQETQYF
TRBJ1-1,TRBV5-1,CASSLEGQGRTEAFF